This TCR beta chain stems from a study of blood T cells in healthy people across ages. J gave up 6 bases and V 7 bases, and 13 bases lay outside the gene matches. Per the germline V gene, CDR1 is SGHTA and CDR2 is FQGNSA. This CDR3 has 16 amino acids. Next came a second PCR, run for about 6 to 12 cycles, which used a sample-barcoded 5' primer along with a J-beta primer mix. TCRdb fed the 5' RACE reads into MiXCR, producing one record per CDR3 protein. Here the sample spans around 900,000 distinct CDR3 sequences, just over 50% being singletons. This clonotype was obtained from a woman aged 55 to 70 in good health. V is TRBV7-2 and J is TRBJ2-1, with 9 bases identical to TRBD2. The sample consisted of blood. For the CDR3, the DNA is TGTGCCAGCACCCAAAGGGGCGGGAGGGCAAGCAATGAGCAGTTCTTC. Residues: CASTQRGGRASNEQFF.